The 17 T cell receptor beta chains in this list originate from one sample, sequenced in a study of cytomegalovirus exposure and HLA in healthy donors. The PCR employed 60 Vbeta primers together with 13 Jbeta primers. Sequenced by immunoSEQ multiplex PCR; TCRdb stores in-frame clones only, minus some. The repertoire consists of 200,000 or so clones, with 82% occurring once and the leading ten covering 6.5%. Sequenced: PBMCs. The receptors were gathered from a woman aged 45 to 65 in good health and CMV-seropositive.

The chain uses TRBV6-5 and TRBJ2-5; TRBD1 matches 8 bases. The CDR3 sequence is 15 residues long. Germline V CDR1 and CDR2: MNHEY, SVGAGI. Unmatched junction bases numbered 9, after V lost 4 bases and J lost 5 bases. In DNA form, the CDR3 reads TGTGCCAGCAGTTCCCCTCAGACAGGGGCGGAGACCCAGTACTTC. It is translated as CASSSPQTGAETQYF.

The V gene is TRBV5-5, the J gene TRBJ1-1; D perhaps matches TRBD1 (5 bases). The CDR3 has 16 residues. The germline V gene encodes CDR1 SGHKS and CDR2 YYEKEE (reference sequence). The ends were cut back, 4 bases at V and 0 bases at J, with 16 bases in the middle. CDR3 region: CASSPQGEGLNTEAFF. CDR3 in DNA: TGTGCCAGCAGCCCACAAGGGGAGGGATTGAACACTGAAGCTTTCTTT.

This sequence joins TRBV2 and TRBJ2-1, with 13 bases matching TRBD2. This CDR3 has 15 amino acids. The J segment lost 10 bases and the V segment lost 4 bases, leaving 7 bases of the junction unmatched. Germline CDR1 is SNHLY and CDR2 is FYNNEI. CDR3 loop: CASSVQGTSGNEQFF. Here the CDR3 DNA reads TGTGCCAGCAGTGTGCAGGGGACTAGCGGGAACGAGCAGTTCTTC.

The genes are TRBV7-2 and TRBJ2-5; D possibly corresponds to TRBD2 (5 bases). Trimming shortened V by 5 bases and J by 1 base, and 20 bases separated the two germline ends. The CDR3 extends over 17 amino acids. The germline gives CDR1 SGHTA, CDR2 FQGNSA. CDR3 in amino acids: CASSLGGRGSGQETQYF. CDR3 in DNA: TGTGCCAGCAGCCTCGGCGGTCGAGGGTCAGGCCAAGAGACCCAGTACTTC. Full variable domain (remainder filled in from reference TRBV7-2 and TRBJ2-5): GAGVSQSPSNKVTEKGKDVELRCDPISGHTALYWYRQSLGQGLEFLIYFQGNSAPDKSGLPSDRFSAERTGGSVSTLTIQRTQQEDSAVYLCASSLGGRGSGQETQYFGPGTRLLVL.

The rearrangement uses TRBV4-1 and TRBJ1-1, with 7 bases that match TRBD1. J was trimmed by 3 bases and V by 0 bases; bases with no gene match: 13. Germline values: CDR1 MGHRA, CDR2 YSYEKL. This CDR3 contains 18 residues. CDR3 amino acids: CASSQEGFIGGAYTEAFF. CDR3 DNA: TGCGCCAGCAGCCAAGAAGGGTTTATAGGGGGCGCCTACACTGAAGCTTTCTTT.

CDR3 sequence: CASSRGGRAQTGELFF. The DNA of the CDR3 is TGTGCCAGCTCCCGCGGGGGCAGGGCCCAAACCGGGGAGCTGTTTTTT. The V and J genes are TRBV18 and TRBJ2-2; possibly TRBD2 for D (7 bases). The V and J ends lost 6 bases and 5 bases respectively, with 19 bases between them. This CDR3 region has 16 residues. CDR1 is KGHSH, CDR2 LQKENI, per germline.

This clone turned up a few times. CDR3 amino acids: CASSPGTDEKLFF. For the CDR3, the DNA is TGTGCCAGCAGCCCAGGGACAGATGAAAAACTGTTTTTT. This chain connects TRBV5-4 to TRBJ1-4, with 7 bases matching TRBD1. The CDR3 is made up of 13 amino acids. J gave up 6 bases and V 4 bases, and 3 bases lay outside the gene matches. Germline CDR1 reads SGHNT; CDR2 reads YYREEE (reference sequence). The entire variable domain, with the rest obtained from reference TRBV5-4 and TRBJ1-4, is as follows: ETGVTQSPTHLIKTRGQQVTLRCSSQSGHNTVSWYQQALGQGPQFIFQYYREEENGRGNFPPRFSGLQFPNYSSELNVNALELDDSALYLCASSPGTDEKLFFGSGTQLSVL.

This rearrangement joins TRBV19 to TRBJ2-2; the D gene is possibly TRBD2 (6 bases). CDR1 is LNHDA and CDR2 is SQIVND in the germline V gene (reference sequence). The CDR3 has 15 residues. With 7 bases removed from V and 0 bases from J, the gap between germline ends came to 12 bases. The chain's CDR3 is CASNRRETNTGELFF. The DNA for the CDR3 is TGTGCCAGTAATCGTCGGGAGACGAACACCGGGGAGCTGTTTTTT.

This chain uses TRBV10-3 with TRBJ2-1; the D is unclear. CDR1 ENHRY and CDR2 SYGVKD come from the germline V gene. The CDR3 has 16 residues. Trimming left V 0 bases short and J 0 bases short, with 9 bases between. DNA for the CDR3: TGTGCCATCAGTGAGTCTTATACCAGCTCCTACAATGAGCAGTTCTTC. Translated, it gives CAISESYTSSYNEQFF.

This clone was detected only a few times. In nucleotides, the CDR3 is TGTGCCATCAGTGAGAGTAGTACCAGCACAGATACGCAGTATTTT. It is translated as CAISESSTSTDTQYF. The gene calls are TRBV10-3 and TRBJ2-3; D unclear. The CDR3 extends over 15 amino acids. Germline V lookup: CDR1 ENHRY, CDR2 SYGVKD. With 2 bases removed from V and 0 bases from J, the gap between germline ends came to 9 bases.

The chain carries TRBV19 and TRBJ2-7, with D perhaps TRBD2 (6 bases). The length of the CDR3 is 13 residues. Germline CDR1 LNHDA, CDR2 SQIVND (reference sequence). V gave up 9 bases and J gave up 2 bases, with 14 bases separating them. The CDR3 region has the DNA TGTGCCAGCTCGCGGGGCAGGACCTACGAGCAGTACTTC. As protein: CASSRGRTYEQYF.

Of note for this clone: Other DNA sequences within the sample encode an identical CDR3. This chain links TRBV5-1 with TRBJ2-5, with D possibly being TRBD1 (6 bases). In germline, CDR1 is SGHRS, CDR2 YFSETQ. The CDR3 has 14 residues. V was shortened by 0 bases and J by 1 base, with 7 bases between the two germline ends. The CDR3 bases are TGCGCCAGCAGCTTGGGACAGGTCCAAGAGACCCAGTACTTC. The encoded protein is CASSLGQVQETQYF.

This chain connects TRBV28 to TRBJ2-7, with TRBD2 identical over 8 bases. This CDR3 region has 14 residues. Germline CDR1 MDHEN, CDR2 SYDVKM. After removal of 5 bases from V and 2 bases from J, the junction contained 5 bases not matched to a gene. CDR3 coding DNA: TGTGCCAGCAGTCCTGAGGGACTAGCCTACGAGCAGTACTTC. It codes for CASSPEGLAYEQYF.

This clone was seen more than once but under ten times. This chain joins TRBV10-1 and TRBJ2-3; 9 nucleotides align to TRBD2. The germline CDR1 and CDR2 sequences are WNHNN and SYGVQD (reference sequence). The CDR3 has 15 residues. V shed 5 bases, J shed 0 bases, and the junction held 3 bases outside the gene matches. CDR3 sequence (DNA): TGCGCCAGCAGTAGGACTAGCGAAAGCACAGATACGCAGTATTTT. It is translated as CASSRTSESTDTQYF.

This clone has more than one count but fewer than ten. V is TRBV19 and J is TRBJ2-1; 7 bases map to TRBD1. The CDR3 is 17 amino acids. V was clipped by 3 bases and J by 8 bases; unmatched bases: 16. Germline CDR1 is LNHDA and CDR2 is SQIVND (reference sequence). This chain's CDR3 is CASSIPKPGQRRHEQFF. The DNA of the CDR3 is TGTGCCAGTAGTATCCCTAAACCGGGACAGCGACGGCATGAGCAGTTCTTC. Supplemented by reference TRBV19 and TRBJ2-1, the full variable domain reads DGGITQSPKYLFRKEGQNVTLSCEQNLNHDAMYWYRQDPGQGLRLIYYSQIVNDFQKGDIAEGYSVSREKKESFPLTVTSAQKNPTAFYLCASSIPKPGQRRHEQFFGPGTRLTVL.

The chain combines TRBV6-5 with TRBJ1-2; D not resolved. Germline CDR1 reads MNHEY; CDR2 reads SVGAGI. The CDR3 sequence is 15 residues long. With 2 bases removed from V and 0 bases from J, the gap between germline ends came to 10 bases. The CDR3 loop reads CASSYNPSTNYGYTF. CDR3 bases: TGTGCCAGCAGTTACAACCCCTCTACTAACTATGGCTACACCTTC.

This rearrangement joins TRBV4-3 to TRBJ2-5; 9 bases map to TRBD2. The CDR3 is made up of 15 amino acids. Germline trimming cut 0 bases from V and 5 bases from J; bases unmatched to any gene: 4. CDR1 LGHNA and CDR2 YSLEER come from the germline V gene. CDR3 DNA: TGCGCCAGCAGCCAAGATGTAGCGGGGGTTGAGACCCAGTACTTC. It encodes CASSQDVAGVETQYF.